This TCR beta chain was observed in a study of control samples from healthy donors and cancer patients. Germline V gene lookup returns CDR1 LGHDT and CDR2 YNNKEL (reference sequence). Trimming removed 2 bases at V and 0 bases at J, with 2 bases between. The CDR3 extends over 14 amino acids. The method was immunoSEQ multiplex PCR; TCRdb's version includes in-frame clones alone and lacks a portion of them. Among around 130,000 clones, approximately 90% were seen once, and the ten largest hold roughly 9.4%. The clonotype was recovered from a man between 18 and 35 years old in good health. This rearrangement joins TRBV3-1 (or the pseudogene TRBV3-2) to TRBJ2-6, with unresolved D. Source material: blood. The CDR3 DNA sequence: TGTGCCAGCAGCCAAAGCTCTGGGGCCAACGTCCTGACTTTC. It translates to CASSQSSGANVLTF.